The rows below give T cell receptor beta chains drawn from one sample of a study of spatial heterogeneity in lung cancer. Each CDR3 protein gets one entry after TCRdb re-called the 5' RACE reads with MiXCR. In the table there are about 92,000 distinct CDR3 sequences, approximately 12% of which are singletons. The material was PBMCs, obtained at surgery. The receptors were sampled from a male donor with early-stage non-small cell lung cancer. The CDR3 runs from the conserved cysteine through the conserved F or W. D genes are given only for firm matches. A row's size may be missing; if present it is once, few, many or a size class.

D gene: NA; V gene: TRBV28; J gene: TRBJ2-5; clone size: NA; CDR3 DNA: TGTGCCAGCAGCTCAGGGGTGCGGGAGACCCAGTACTTC; CDR3 protein: CASSSGVRETQYF
D gene: TRBD1; V gene: TRBV6-5; J gene: TRBJ1-1; clone size: few; CDR3 DNA: TGTGCCAGCAGTTACCGACAGGGTGACGGCACTGAAGCTTTCTTT; CDR3 protein: CASSYRQGDGTEAFF
D gene: NA; V gene: TRBV20-1; J gene: TRBJ2-2; clone size: NA; CDR3 DNA: TGCAGTGCTAGAGACCTTAGCGTCTACGGGGAGCTGTTTTTT; CDR3 protein: CSARDLSVYGELFF
D gene: NA; V gene: TRBV7-2; J gene: TRBJ2-3; clone size: many; CDR3 DNA: TGTGCCAGCAGCTTAGCGACTCTACTTAGCACAGATACGCAGTATTTT; CDR3 protein: CASSLATLLSTDTQYF
D gene: TRBD2; V gene: TRBV7-2; J gene: TRBJ2-5; clone size: NA; CDR3 DNA: TGTGCCAGCAGCTTACGGGCTAGCGGGACCCAAGAGACCCAGTACTTC; CDR3 protein: CASSLRASGTQETQYF
D gene: NA; V gene: TRBV14; J gene: TRBJ2-3; clone size: few; CDR3 DNA: TGTGCCAGCAGCCAAGATTTCGGTTGGGGGTTCACAGATACGCAGTATTTT; CDR3 protein: CASSQDFGWGFTDTQYF
D gene: NA; V gene: TRBV29-1; J gene: TRBJ2-5; clone size: NA; CDR3 DNA: TGCAGCAGCCGCGAGGTGGATAAGCCAGAGACCCAGTACTTC; CDR3 protein: CSSREVDKPETQYF
D gene: TRBD2; V gene: TRBV27; J gene: TRBJ2-7; clone size: NA; CDR3 DNA: TGTGCCAGCAGTCCTTTTAGCGGGCACTACGAGCAGTACTTC; CDR3 protein: CASSPFSGHYEQYF
D gene: NA; V gene: TRBV4-1; J gene: TRBJ1-1; clone size: NA; CDR3 DNA: TGCGCCAGCAGCCAAGATCAGGGAGCTGAAGCTTTCTTT; CDR3 protein: CASSQDQGAEAFF
D gene: NA; V gene: TRBV28; J gene: TRBJ2-7; clone size: NA; CDR3 DNA: TGTGCCAGCAGCTCTCCAGGAAGGGCCGGGGAGCAGTACTTC; CDR3 protein: CASSSPGRAGEQYF
D gene: NA; V gene: TRBV5-1; J gene: TRBJ1-3; clone size: few; CDR3 DNA: TGCGCCAGCAGCCTTGGGGGGTTGAGCTCTGGAAACACCATATATTTT; CDR3 protein: CASSLGGLSSGNTIYF
D gene: NA; V gene: TRBV7-3; J gene: TRBJ1-6; clone size: few; CDR3 DNA: TGTGCCAGCGGGACATCGGGTTCACCCCTCCACTTT; CDR3 protein: CASGTSGSPLHF
D gene: NA; V gene: TRBV6-2/TRBV6-3; J gene: TRBJ2-7; clone size: NA; CDR3 DNA: TGTGCCAGCAGTTACTCGAGGAGGGTCAGCTCCTACGAGCAGTACTTC; CDR3 protein: CASSYSRRVSSYEQYF
D gene: TRBD2; V gene: TRBV5-1; J gene: TRBJ2-2; clone size: NA; CDR3 DNA: TGCGCCAGCAGCCCACGGACTAGCGGGGGCACAAGCACCGGGGAGCTGTTTTTT; CDR3 protein: CASSPRTSGGTSTGELFF
D gene: NA; V gene: TRBV7-8; J gene: TRBJ2-2; clone size: NA; CDR3 DNA: TGTGCCAGCAGCAAAGGGACTCCGAACACCGGGGAGCTGTTTTTT; CDR3 protein: CASSKGTPNTGELFF
D gene: TRBD1; V gene: TRBV18; J gene: TRBJ2-2; clone size: once; CDR3 DNA: TGTGCCAGCTCACCGCCGGGACAGGCCGGGGGCACCGGGGAGCTGTTTTTT; CDR3 protein: CASSPPGQAGGTGELFF
D gene: TRBD1; V gene: TRBV6-5; J gene: TRBJ2-3; clone size: many; CDR3 DNA: TGTGCCAGCAGCTTCAGACGGACAGGGGGCACAGATACGCAGTATTTT; CDR3 protein: CASSFRRTGGTDTQYF
D gene: NA; V gene: TRBV4-1; J gene: TRBJ2-1; clone size: many; CDR3 DNA: TGCGCCAGCAGCCAAGATTGGCCAGCTGGATACAATGAGCAGTTCTTC; CDR3 protein: CASSQDWPAGYNEQFF
D gene: NA; V gene: TRBV12-3/TRBV12-4; J gene: TRBJ2-5; clone size: few; CDR3 DNA: TGTGCCAGCAGTTTAGCCACCCAAGAGACCCAGTACTTC; CDR3 protein: CASSLATQETQYF
D gene: NA; V gene: TRBV6-5; J gene: TRBJ1-3; clone size: many; CDR3 DNA: TGTGCCAGCAGTTACTCGGTCATCTCCTCTGGAAACACCATATATTTT; CDR3 protein: CASSYSVISSGNTIYF
D gene: TRBD2; V gene: TRBV10-3; J gene: TRBJ2-1; clone size: few; CDR3 DNA: TGTGCCACGACCCCCTCGGGAGGGTTCCTACAGAATGAGCAGTTCTTC; CDR3 protein: CATTPSGGFLQNEQFF
D gene: NA; V gene: TRBV9; J gene: TRBJ1-1; clone size: few; CDR3 DNA: TGTGCCAGCAGCGAACGGGGGATGAACACTGAAGCTTTCTTT; CDR3 protein: CASSERGMNTEAFF
D gene: NA; V gene: TRBV5-1; J gene: TRBJ2-7; clone size: NA; CDR3 DNA: TGCGCCAGCAGCGGGTCCGGGACATCCCCTTCCGAGCAGTACTTC; CDR3 protein: CASSGSGTSPSEQYF
D gene: TRBD1; V gene: TRBV11-3; J gene: TRBJ2-7; clone size: few; CDR3 DNA: TGTGCCAGCAGCTCAGGGGCAGGGGGCGTTTACGAGCAGTACTTC; CDR3 protein: CASSSGAGGVYEQYF
D gene: NA; V gene: TRBV4-2; J gene: TRBJ2-5; clone size: few; CDR3 DNA: TGTGCCAGCAGCCAGGGGGCGTACCAAGAGACCCAGTACTTC; CDR3 protein: CASSQGAYQETQYF
D gene: NA; V gene: TRBV29-1; J gene: TRBJ2-6; clone size: many; CDR3 DNA: TGCAGCGCATCAGGGGCCTCGACTGGGGCCAACGTCCTGACTTTC; CDR3 protein: CSASGASTGANVLTF
D gene: NA; V gene: TRBV7-7; J gene: TRBJ2-1; clone size: NA; CDR3 DNA: TGTGCTAGCAGCACCGGACCATCCTACAATGAGCAGTTCTTC; CDR3 protein: CASSTGPSYNEQFF
D gene: NA; V gene: TRBV27; J gene: TRBJ2-1; clone size: once; CDR3 DNA: TGTGCCAGCAGTTTGAGACGGAACTCCTACAATGAGCAGTTCTTC; CDR3 protein: CASSLRRNSYNEQFF
D gene: NA; V gene: TRBV7-2; J gene: TRBJ1-5; clone size: few; CDR3 DNA: TGTGCCAGCAGCTTAGCCTTAGGTGGAAATCAGCCCCAGCATTTT; CDR3 protein: CASSLALGGNQPQHF
D gene: TRBD2; V gene: TRBV11-2; J gene: TRBJ2-7; clone size: NA; CDR3 DNA: TGTGCCAGCAGCTCCTACCCCGGGACTAGCGGGGTAGAGGTCCATCAGTACTTC; CDR3 protein: CASSSYPGTSGVEVHQYF
D gene: NA; V gene: TRBV12-3/TRBV12-4; J gene: TRBJ1-4; clone size: many; CDR3 DNA: TGTGCCAGCAGTCCTCACGGGGGGAGTGAAAAACTGTTTTTT; CDR3 protein: CASSPHGGSEKLFF
D gene: NA; V gene: TRBV4-3; J gene: TRBJ2-3; clone size: NA; CDR3 DNA: TGCGCCAGCAGCCAGGACGGGGGAGAGGCAGATACGCAGTATTTT; CDR3 protein: CASSQDGGEADTQYF
D gene: NA; V gene: TRBV4-2; J gene: TRBJ2-1; clone size: many; CDR3 DNA: TGTGCCAGCAGCCAAGACTTCCGTTCCAATGAGCAGTTCTTC; CDR3 protein: CASSQDFRSNEQFF
D gene: NA; V gene: TRBV11-2; J gene: TRBJ2-3; clone size: few; CDR3 DNA: TGTGCCAGCAGCTTAGTTGCGGGACTAGATACGCAGTATTTT; CDR3 protein: CASSLVAGLDTQYF
D gene: NA; V gene: TRBV9; J gene: TRBJ1-5; clone size: NA; CDR3 DNA: TGTGCCAGCAGCGCACAGGGAAATAGCAATCAGCCCCAGCATTTT; CDR3 protein: CASSAQGNSNQPQHF
D gene: TRBD2; V gene: TRBV29-1; J gene: TRBJ2-3; clone size: few; CDR3 DNA: TGCAGCGCCCCGACTAGCGGGAGAGCGGATACGCAGTATTTT; CDR3 protein: CSAPTSGRADTQYF
D gene: NA; V gene: TRBV29-1; J gene: TRBJ1-5; clone size: many; CDR3 DNA: TGCAGCGTGGGGAAAGGGTGGAATCAGCCCCAGCATTTT; CDR3 protein: CSVGKGWNQPQHF